These T cell receptor beta chains were read from a single sample in a study of shared clonotypes between healthy human individuals. This table comes from immunoSEQ multiplex PCR, and its TCRdb copy is limited to in-frame clones, with some not included. The data hold some 2.1 million clones, with approximately 94% observed a single time. Sequencing input: naive CD8+ T cells sorted from blood. Source of these receptors: a young man in good health. Each CDR3 is given with its conserved first and last residue. D genes are given only for firm matches. Some rows mark clone size as missing; the rest say once, few, many or name a class of expanded clone.

size	D	V	J	DNA	CDR3
-	TRBD2	TRBV13	TRBJ2-7	TGTGCCAGCAGCTACTCTAGCGGGAGTAAACGCTACGAGCAGTACTTC	CASSYSSGSKRYEQYF
-	-	TRBV27	TRBJ2-1	TGTGCCAGCACTCAATATGGGCTGGGTGAGCAGTTCTTC	CASTQYGLGEQFF
-	-	TRBV28	TRBJ2-7	TGTGCCAGCAGTTATGCCAGGAGCTCCTACGAGCAGTACTTC	CASSYARSSYEQYF
-	TRBD2	TRBV7-9	TRBJ2-7	TGTGCCAGCAGCCTCACCTTCACTAGCGTTAGCTCCTACGAGCAGTACTTC	CASSLTFTSVSSYEQYF
-	-	TRBV10-2	TRBJ1-2	TGCGCCAGCAGCGACCCTGGGCTGCGTTTTCTCCAGGGGGGCTACACCTTC	CASSDPGLRFLQGGYTF
-	TRBD2	TRBV5-1	TRBJ2-1	TGCGCCAGCAGTCGGGGGGGACTAGCAGCGAAAGTGTTCAGTGAGCAGTTCTTC	CASSRGGLAAKVFSEQFF
-	TRBD2	TRBV7-9	TRBJ2-2	TGTGCCAGCAGCCCGGGACTAGCGGTCGGGGAGCTGTTTTTT	CASSPGLAVGELFF
-	TRBD2	TRBV4-1	TRBJ2-7	TGCGCCAGCAGCTCCATTCAGACTAGCGGGCCCTACGAGCAGTACTTC	CASSSIQTSGPYEQYF
-	-	TRBV6-6	TRBJ2-2	TGTGCCAGCAGTTATTTGCGGGATCTCACCGGGGAGCTGTTTTTT	CASSYLRDLTGELFF
-	-	TRBV6-1	TRBJ2-3	TGTGCCAGCAGTGATCCGAAGGGGATCACAGATACGCAGTATTTT	CASSDPKGITDTQYF
-	-	TRBV7-6	TRBJ2-7	TGTGCCAGCAGCTTAGATTCCCAAGGCGAGCAGTACTTC	CASSLDSQGEQYF
few	-	TRBV5-1	TRBJ2-3	TGCGCCAGCAGCCCAGGACAGGGCGGGGGAGATACGCAGTATTTT	CASSPGQGGGDTQYF
-	TRBD1	TRBV6-4	TRBJ2-5	TGTGCCAGCTCTCAAGGGGACAGACAAGAGACCCAGTACTTC	CASSQGDRQETQYF
-	TRBD2	TRBV11-1	TRBJ2-7	TGTGCCAGCAGCTTCGGGCGGGGGGGATACGAGCAGTACTTC	CASSFGRGGYEQYF
-	-	TRBV30	TRBJ2-7	TGTGCCTGGAGTGGGCCCACCGAGCAGTACTTC	CAWSGPTEQYF
-	-	TRBV7-6	TRBJ1-5	TGTGCCAGCAGCTTAGAAAAGGGGGGATTTGGCGGGCCCCAGCATTTT	CASSLEKGGFGGPQHF
once	TRBD1	TRBV7-9	TRBJ1-6	TGTGCCAGCAGCTCCACAGGGGTAAGGGATTCACCCCTCCACTTT	CASSSTGVRDSPLHF
once	-	TRBV6-6	TRBJ1-2	TGTGCCAGCAGTTACTTTCCAGACAGTGGGGATGGCTACACCTTC	CASSYFPDSGDGYTF
-	TRBD2	TRBV9	TRBJ2-3	TGTGCCAGCAGCGTGGAAGGACTAGATCTAGATACGCAGTATTTT	CASSVEGLDLDTQYF
-	TRBD2	TRBV11-2	TRBJ2-3	TGTGCCAGCAGCTTATATGGGCGGGAGTCAGATACGCAGTATTTT	CASSLYGRESDTQYF
-	-	TRBV11-3	TRBJ2-3	TGTGCCAGCAGCACAGCAGGGGCGTCCACAGATACGCAGTATTTT	CASSTAGASTDTQYF
-	-	TRBV7-9	TRBJ1-2	TGTGCCAGCAGCTTAGAGGTCAGCTTCTATGGCTACACCTTC	CASSLEVSFYGYTF
-	-	TRBV7-9	TRBJ2-7	TGTGCCAGCAGCCCTCCCGGCTCCTACGAGCAGTACTTC	CASSPPGSYEQYF
-	TRBD1	TRBV7-9	TRBJ2-7	TGTGCCAGCAGCCCCCGGGACAGATTATACGAGCAGTACTTC	CASSPRDRLYEQYF
-	-	TRBV9	TRBJ2-1	TGTGCCAGCAGCGTGTCCCCCGGGTCAGGGGCCCACAATGAGCAGTTCTTC	CASSVSPGSGAHNEQFF
-	TRBD1	TRBV27	TRBJ1-5	TGTGCCAGCAGAATTTCCGGGACAGGGGGCAATCAGCCCCAGCATTTT	CASRISGTGGNQPQHF
-	-	TRBV7-9	TRBJ2-1	TGTGCCAGCAGCTTATCGACAGTTACCTACAATGAGCAGTTCTTC	CASSLSTVTYNEQFF
-	-	TRBV5-4	TRBJ2-7	TGTGCCAGCAGCTTACACCCGTCGGGTTACGAGCAGTACTTC	CASSLHPSGYEQYF
-	-	TRBV7-9	TRBJ1-2	TGTGCCAGCAGCTTAGCCTCGACATCTAACTATGGCTACACCTTC	CASSLASTSNYGYTF
-	TRBD1	TRBV5-1	TRBJ2-7	TGCGCCAGCAGCTTGAGAGGGACAGTGCCCTACGAGCAGTACTTC	CASSLRGTVPYEQYF
-	TRBD1	TRBV9	TRBJ2-7	TGTGCCAGCAGCGGTGGACAGGGTTCCTACGAGCAGTACTTC	CASSGGQGSYEQYF
-	TRBD1	TRBV7-9	TRBJ2-7	TGTGCCAGCAGCGCCTGGACAGGGGACGAGCAGTACTTC	CASSAWTGDEQYF
-	TRBD2	TRBV10-3	TRBJ2-5	TGTGCCATCAGTGATCCGAGAGCGGGAGGAGAGACCCAGTACTTC	CAISDPRAGGETQYF
once	-	TRBV6-5	TRBJ2-2	TGTGCCAGCAGTTACAATGGACAGTACACCGGGGAGCTGTTTTTT	CASSYNGQYTGELFF
-	-	TRBV4-3	TRBJ2-1	TGCGCCAGCAGCCAAGTCTGGCTAACGGAGTACAATGAGCAGTTCTTC	CASSQVWLTEYNEQFF
-	-	TRBV28	TRBJ2-7	TGTGCCAGCACTCCGGTGGGGGGCACCTACGAGCAGTACTTC	CASTPVGGTYEQYF
-	-	TRBV9	TRBJ2-5	TGTGCCAGCAGCGTAGTGGGGGGTGAAGAGACCCAGTACTTC	CASSVVGGEETQYF
once	TRBD1	TRBV23-1	TRBJ2-7	TGCGCCAGCAGTCAACCCGCCCGGGACAGGGACCACGAGCAGTACTTC	CASSQPARDRDHEQYF
-	TRBD1	TRBV27	TRBJ2-2	TGTGCCAGCAAGACCGGACAGGGGGCCGGGGAGCTGTTTTTT	CASKTGQGAGELFF
-	TRBD1	TRBV9	TRBJ2-2	TGTGCCAGCAGTGACAGGGGGCCGGGCACCGGGGAGCTGTTTTTT	CASSDRGPGTGELFF
-	-	TRBV2	TRBJ1-1	TGTGCCAGCAGTGAATTGGGTAAAGCTTTCTTT	CASSELGKAFF